The present TCR beta chain was sequenced within a study of shared T cell receptors in the human thymus. Sequencing used immunoSEQ multiplex PCR; TCRdb keeps in-frame clones, though not all of them. The sample includes hundreds of thousands of clones, approximately 87% of them seen just once. Germline CDR1 SGHDN, CDR2 FVKESK. V lost 2 bases to trimming and J lost 5 bases, with 15 bases between them. This CDR3 is built from 15 residues. This clone came up a few times. This same sample was also taken into another study, of human thymus T cells. From that study: Donors were healthy Finnish infants having corrective surgery for congenital heart defects. Corrective cardiac operations yielded the resected thymus tissue. V and J gene usage appeared biased in thymic and blood repertoires. Thymic repertoires overlap heavily among unrelated individuals, related research has reported.

The TCR sequence derives from a boy under three years old with a congenital heart defect. The chain uses TRBV14 and TRBJ1-1, with D uncertain. The specimen was thymocytes. As DNA, the CDR3 is TGTGCCAGCAGCCAATCCCGGCACAGAAGGACTGAAGCTTTCTTT. It codes for CASSQSRHRRTEAFF.